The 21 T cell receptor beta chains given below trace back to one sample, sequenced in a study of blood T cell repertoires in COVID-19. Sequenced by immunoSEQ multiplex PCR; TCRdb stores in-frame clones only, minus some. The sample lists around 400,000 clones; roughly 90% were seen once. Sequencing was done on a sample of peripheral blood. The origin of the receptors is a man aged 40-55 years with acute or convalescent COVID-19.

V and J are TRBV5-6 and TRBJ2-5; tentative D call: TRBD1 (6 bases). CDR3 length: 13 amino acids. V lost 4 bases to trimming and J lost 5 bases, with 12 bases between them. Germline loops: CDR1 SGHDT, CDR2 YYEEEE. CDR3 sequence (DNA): TGTGCCAGCAGCGCGGACAGACTGGAGACCCAGTACTTC. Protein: CASSADRLETQYF.

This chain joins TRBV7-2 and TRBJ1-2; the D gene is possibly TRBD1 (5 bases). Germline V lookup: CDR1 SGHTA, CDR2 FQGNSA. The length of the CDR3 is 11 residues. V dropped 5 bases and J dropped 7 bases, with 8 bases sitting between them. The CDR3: CASSQDSGYTF. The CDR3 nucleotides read TGTGCCAGCAGCCAAGACAGTGGCTACACCTTC.

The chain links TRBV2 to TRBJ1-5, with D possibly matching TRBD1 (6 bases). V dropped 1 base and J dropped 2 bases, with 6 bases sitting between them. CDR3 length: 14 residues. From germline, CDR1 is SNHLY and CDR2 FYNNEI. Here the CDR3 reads CASSEGQGNQPQHF. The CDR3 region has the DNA TGTGCCAGCAGTGAAGGACAGGGCAATCAGCCCCAGCATTTT.

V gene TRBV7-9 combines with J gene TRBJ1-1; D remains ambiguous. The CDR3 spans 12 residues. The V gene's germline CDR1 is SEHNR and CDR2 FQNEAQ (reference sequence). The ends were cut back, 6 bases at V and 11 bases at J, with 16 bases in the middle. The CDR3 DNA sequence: TGTGCCAGCAGTCCGGTACGGGTTCGGGCTTTCTTT. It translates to CASSPVRVRAFF.

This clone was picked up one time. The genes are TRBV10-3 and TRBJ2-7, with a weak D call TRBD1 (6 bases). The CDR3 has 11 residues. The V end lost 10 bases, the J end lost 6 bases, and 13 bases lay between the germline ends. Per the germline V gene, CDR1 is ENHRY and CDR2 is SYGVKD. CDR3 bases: TGTGCCAGTACAGGGTGGGGCGAGCAGTACTTC. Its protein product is CASTGWGEQYF.

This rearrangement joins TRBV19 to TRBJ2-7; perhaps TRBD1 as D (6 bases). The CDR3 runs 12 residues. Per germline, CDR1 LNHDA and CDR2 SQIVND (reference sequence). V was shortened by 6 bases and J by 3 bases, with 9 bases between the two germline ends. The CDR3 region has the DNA TGTGCCAGTAGACAGGGTGACTACGAGCAGTACTTC. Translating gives CASRQGDYEQYF. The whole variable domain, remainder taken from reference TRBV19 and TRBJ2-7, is DGGITQSPKYLFRKEGQNVTLSCEQNLNHDAMYWYRQDPGQGLRLIYYSQIVNDFQKGDIAEGYSVSREKKESFPLTVTSAQKNPTAFYLCASRQGDYEQYFGPGTRLTVT.

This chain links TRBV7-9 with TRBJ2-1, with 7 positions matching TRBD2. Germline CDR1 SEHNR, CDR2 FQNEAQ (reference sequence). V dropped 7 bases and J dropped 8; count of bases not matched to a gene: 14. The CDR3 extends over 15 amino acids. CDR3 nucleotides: TGTGCCAGCACCCTGGGAGGGTTTGTTCGCGATGAGCAGTTCTTC. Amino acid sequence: CASTLGGFVRDEQFF.

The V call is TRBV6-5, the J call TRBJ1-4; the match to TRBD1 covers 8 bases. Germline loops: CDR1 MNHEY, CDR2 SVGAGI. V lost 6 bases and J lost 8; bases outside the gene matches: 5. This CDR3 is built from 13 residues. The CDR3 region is CASRTGGWEKLFF. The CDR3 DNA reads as TGTGCCAGCAGAACAGGGGGTTGGGAAAAACTGTTTTTT.

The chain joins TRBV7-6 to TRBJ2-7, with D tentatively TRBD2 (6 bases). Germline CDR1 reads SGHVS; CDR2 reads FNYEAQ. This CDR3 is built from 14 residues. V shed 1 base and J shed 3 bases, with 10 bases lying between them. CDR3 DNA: TGTGCCAGCAGCTTAGGGGCGGGGATCTACGAGCAGTACTTC. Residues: CASSLGAGIYEQYF. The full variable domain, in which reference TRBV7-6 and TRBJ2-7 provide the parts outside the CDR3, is GAGVSQSPRYKVTKRGQDVALRCDPISGHVSLYWYRQALGQGPEFLTYFNYEAQQDKSGLPNDRFSAERPEGSISTLTIQRTEQRDSAMYRCASSLGAGIYEQYFGPGTRLTVT.

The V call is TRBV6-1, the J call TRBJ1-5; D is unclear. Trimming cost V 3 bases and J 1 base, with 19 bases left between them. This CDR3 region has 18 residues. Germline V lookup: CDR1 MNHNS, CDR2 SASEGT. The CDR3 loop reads CASSDHPGRGRSNQPQHF. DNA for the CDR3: TGTGCCAGCAGTGATCATCCGGGTCGGGGTAGGAGCAATCAGCCCCAGCATTTT.

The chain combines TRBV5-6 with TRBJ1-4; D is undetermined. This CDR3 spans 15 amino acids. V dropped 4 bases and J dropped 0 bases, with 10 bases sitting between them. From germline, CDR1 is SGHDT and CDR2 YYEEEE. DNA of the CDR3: TGTGCCAGCAGCGTGGCGGGATCAACTAATGAAAAACTGTTTTTT. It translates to CASSVAGSTNEKLFF. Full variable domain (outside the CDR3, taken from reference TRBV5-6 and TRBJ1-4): DAGVTQSPTHLIKTRGQQVTLRCSPKSGHDTVSWYQQALGQGPQFIFQYYEEEERQRGNFPDRFSGHQFPNYSSELNVNALLLGDSALYLCASSVAGSTNEKLFFGSGTQLSVL.

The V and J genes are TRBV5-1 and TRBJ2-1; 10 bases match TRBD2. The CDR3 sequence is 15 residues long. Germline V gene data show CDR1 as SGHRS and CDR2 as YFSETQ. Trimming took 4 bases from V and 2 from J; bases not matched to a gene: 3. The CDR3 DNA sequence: TGCGCCAGCAGCCATAGCGGGGGGACCTACAATGAGCAGTTCTTC. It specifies CASSHSGGTYNEQFF.

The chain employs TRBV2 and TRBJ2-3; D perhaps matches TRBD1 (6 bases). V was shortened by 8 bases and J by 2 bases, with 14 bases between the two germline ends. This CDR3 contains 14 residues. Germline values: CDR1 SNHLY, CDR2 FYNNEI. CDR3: CASAPGHTTDTQYF. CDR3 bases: TGTGCCAGCGCCCCGGGACATACCACAGATACGCAGTATTTT.

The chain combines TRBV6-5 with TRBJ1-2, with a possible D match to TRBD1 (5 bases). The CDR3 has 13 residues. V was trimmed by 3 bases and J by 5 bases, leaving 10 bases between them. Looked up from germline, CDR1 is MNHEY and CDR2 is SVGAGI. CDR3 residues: CASSYNRLYGYTF. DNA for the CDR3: TGTGCCAGCAGTTATAACAGGTTATATGGCTACACCTTC.

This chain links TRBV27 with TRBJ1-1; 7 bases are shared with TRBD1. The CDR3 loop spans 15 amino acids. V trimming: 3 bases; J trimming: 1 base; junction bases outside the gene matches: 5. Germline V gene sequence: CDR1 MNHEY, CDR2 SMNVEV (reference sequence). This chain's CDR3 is CASSFGRTGNTEAFF. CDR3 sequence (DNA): TGTGCCAGCAGTTTTGGTCGGACAGGGAACACTGAAGCTTTCTTT.

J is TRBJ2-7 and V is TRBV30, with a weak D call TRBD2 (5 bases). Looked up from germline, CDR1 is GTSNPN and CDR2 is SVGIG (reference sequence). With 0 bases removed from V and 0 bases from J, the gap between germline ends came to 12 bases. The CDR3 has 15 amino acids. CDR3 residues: CAWSVGRTVSYEQYF. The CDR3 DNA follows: TGTGCCTGGAGTGTTGGTCGGACTGTCTCCTACGAGCAGTACTTC. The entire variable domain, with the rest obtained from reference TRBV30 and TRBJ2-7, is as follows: SQTIHQWPATLVQPVGSPLSLECTVEGTSNPNLYWYRQAAGRGLQLLFYSVGIGQISSEVPQNLSASRPQDRQFILSSKKLLLSDSGFYLCAWSVGRTVSYEQYFGPGTRLTVT.

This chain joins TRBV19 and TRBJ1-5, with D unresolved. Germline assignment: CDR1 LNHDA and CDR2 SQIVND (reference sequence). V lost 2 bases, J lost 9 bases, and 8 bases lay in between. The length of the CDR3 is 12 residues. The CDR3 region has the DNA TGTGCCAGTAGTATAAGCGCCCTGCCCCAGCATTTT. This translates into CASSISALPQHF.

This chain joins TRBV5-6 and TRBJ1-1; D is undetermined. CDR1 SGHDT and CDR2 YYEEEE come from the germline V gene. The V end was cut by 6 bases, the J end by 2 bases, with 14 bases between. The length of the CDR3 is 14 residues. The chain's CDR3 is CASNPSTPNTEAFF. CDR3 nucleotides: TGTGCCAGCAACCCCTCGACACCTAACACTGAAGCTTTCTTT. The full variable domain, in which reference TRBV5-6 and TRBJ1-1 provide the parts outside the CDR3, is DAGVTQSPTHLIKTRGQQVTLRCSPKSGHDTVSWYQQALGQGPQFIFQYYEEEERQRGNFPDRFSGHQFPNYSSELNVNALLLGDSALYLCASNPSTPNTEAFFGQGTRLTVV.

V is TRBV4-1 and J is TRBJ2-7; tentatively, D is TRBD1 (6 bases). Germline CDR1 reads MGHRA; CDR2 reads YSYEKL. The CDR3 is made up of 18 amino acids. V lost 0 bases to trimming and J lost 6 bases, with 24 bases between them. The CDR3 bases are TGCGCCAGCAGCCAAGAAATCCTAGTGGGGGCCACGTCCGGCGAGCAGTACTTC. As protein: CASSQEILVGATSGEQYF.

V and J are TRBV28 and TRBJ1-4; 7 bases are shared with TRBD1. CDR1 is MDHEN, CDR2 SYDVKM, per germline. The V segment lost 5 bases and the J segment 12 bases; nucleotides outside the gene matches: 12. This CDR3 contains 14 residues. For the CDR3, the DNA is TGTGCCAGCAGTCTTGACAGGGCTTCTATCCAACTGTTTTTT. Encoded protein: CASSLDRASIQLFF.

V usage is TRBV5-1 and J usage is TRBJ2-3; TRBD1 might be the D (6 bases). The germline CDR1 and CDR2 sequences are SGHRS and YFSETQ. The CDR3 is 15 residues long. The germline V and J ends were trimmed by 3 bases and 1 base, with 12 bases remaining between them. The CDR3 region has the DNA TGCGCCAGCAGCTCCGTAACAGGGCGCACAGATACGCAGTATTTT. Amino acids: CASSSVTGRTDTQYF.